Detailed here is one TCR beta chain. The entry originates in a study of blood T cell repertoires in COVID-19. Whole-study context: COVID-19 samples, acute and convalescent, were from the United States, Italy and Spain.

Sequenced by immunoSEQ multiplex PCR; TCRdb stores in-frame clones only, minus some. Seen here are 130,000 to 150,000 clones, 79% observed once, and the top ten hold about 3.6%. The V gene lost 11 bases and the J gene lost 8 bases, with 19 bases spanning the gap. CDR1 MNHNY and CDR2 SVGAGI come from the germline V gene (reference sequence). CDR3 length equals 13 residues. The V gene is TRBV6-6, the J gene TRBJ2-1; D may be TRBD1 (5 bases). The sample consisted of peripheral blood. This clonotype was sampled from a man aged 55 to 70 with acute or convalescent COVID-19. In nucleotides, the CDR3 is TGTGCCTTAGGGCAGGGTCTCTCGTATGAGCAGTTCTTC. It encodes CALGQGLSYEQFF.